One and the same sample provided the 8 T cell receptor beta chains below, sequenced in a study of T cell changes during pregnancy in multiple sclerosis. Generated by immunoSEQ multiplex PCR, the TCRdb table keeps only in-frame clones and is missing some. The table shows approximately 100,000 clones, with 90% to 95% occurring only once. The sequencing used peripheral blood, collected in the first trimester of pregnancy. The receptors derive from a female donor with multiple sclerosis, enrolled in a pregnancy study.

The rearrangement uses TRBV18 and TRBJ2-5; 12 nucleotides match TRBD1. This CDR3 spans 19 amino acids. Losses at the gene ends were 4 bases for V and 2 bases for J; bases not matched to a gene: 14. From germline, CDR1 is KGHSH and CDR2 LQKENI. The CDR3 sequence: CASSHITGTGGVGQETQYF. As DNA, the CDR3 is TGTGCCAGCTCACATATTACCGGGACAGGGGGCGTTGGGCAAGAGACCCAGTACTTC.

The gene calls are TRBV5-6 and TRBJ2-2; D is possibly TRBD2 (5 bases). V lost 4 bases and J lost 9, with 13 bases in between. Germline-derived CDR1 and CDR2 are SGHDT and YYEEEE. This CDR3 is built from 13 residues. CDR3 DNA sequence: TGTGCCAGCAGCGGAGATGGGAGCTGGGAGCTGTTTTTT. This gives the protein CASSGDGSWELFF.

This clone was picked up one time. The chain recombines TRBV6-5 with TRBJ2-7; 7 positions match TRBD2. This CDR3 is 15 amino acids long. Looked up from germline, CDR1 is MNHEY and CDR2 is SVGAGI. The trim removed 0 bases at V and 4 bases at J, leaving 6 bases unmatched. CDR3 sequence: CASSYSFRAGYEQYF. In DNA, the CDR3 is TGTGCCAGCAGTTACTCGTTCCGAGCGGGGTACGAGCAGTACTTC.

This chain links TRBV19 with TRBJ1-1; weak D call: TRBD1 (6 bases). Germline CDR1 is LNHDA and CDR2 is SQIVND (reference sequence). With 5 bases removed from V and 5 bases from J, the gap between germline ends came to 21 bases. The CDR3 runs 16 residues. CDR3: CASSHNYRVEETEAFF. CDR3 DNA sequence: TGTGCCAGTAGTCACAACTACAGGGTGGAGGAGACTGAAGCTTTCTTT. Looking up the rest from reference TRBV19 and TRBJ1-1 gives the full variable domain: DGGITQSPKYLFRKEGQNVTLSCEQNLNHDAMYWYRQDPGQGLRLIYYSQIVNDFQKGDIAEGYSVSREKKESFPLTVTSAQKNPTAFYLCASSHNYRVEETEAFFGQGTRLTVV.

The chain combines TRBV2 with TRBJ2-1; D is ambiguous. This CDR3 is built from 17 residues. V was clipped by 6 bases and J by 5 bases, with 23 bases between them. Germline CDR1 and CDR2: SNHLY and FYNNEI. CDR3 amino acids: CASRATPRSSFDNEQFF. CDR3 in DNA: TGTGCCAGCAGAGCCACTCCAAGGAGCAGCTTCGACAATGAGCAGTTCTTC.

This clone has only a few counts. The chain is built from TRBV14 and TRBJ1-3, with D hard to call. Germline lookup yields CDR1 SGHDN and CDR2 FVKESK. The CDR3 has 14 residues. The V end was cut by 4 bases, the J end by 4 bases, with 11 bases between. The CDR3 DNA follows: TGTGCCAGCAGCCTAGACAACTCAGGAAACACCATATATTTT. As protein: CASSLDNSGNTIYF.

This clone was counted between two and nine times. CDR3 in DNA: TGTGCCTGGAGTCAACTCCGAGAGACCCAGTACTTC. This encodes CAWSQLRETQYF. The chain links TRBV30 to TRBJ2-5; D not certain. V shed 2 bases and J shed 4 bases, with 8 bases lying between them. The CDR3 length is 12 residues. Germline V gives CDR1 GTSNPN, CDR2 SVGIG (reference sequence).

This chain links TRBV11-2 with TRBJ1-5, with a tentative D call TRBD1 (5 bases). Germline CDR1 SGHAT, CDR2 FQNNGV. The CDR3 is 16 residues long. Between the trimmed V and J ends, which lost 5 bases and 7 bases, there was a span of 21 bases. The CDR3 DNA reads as TGTGCCAGCAGCGACGGCAAAGCACAGGCGAAGCAGCCCCAGCATTTT. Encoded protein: CASSDGKAQAKQPQHF.